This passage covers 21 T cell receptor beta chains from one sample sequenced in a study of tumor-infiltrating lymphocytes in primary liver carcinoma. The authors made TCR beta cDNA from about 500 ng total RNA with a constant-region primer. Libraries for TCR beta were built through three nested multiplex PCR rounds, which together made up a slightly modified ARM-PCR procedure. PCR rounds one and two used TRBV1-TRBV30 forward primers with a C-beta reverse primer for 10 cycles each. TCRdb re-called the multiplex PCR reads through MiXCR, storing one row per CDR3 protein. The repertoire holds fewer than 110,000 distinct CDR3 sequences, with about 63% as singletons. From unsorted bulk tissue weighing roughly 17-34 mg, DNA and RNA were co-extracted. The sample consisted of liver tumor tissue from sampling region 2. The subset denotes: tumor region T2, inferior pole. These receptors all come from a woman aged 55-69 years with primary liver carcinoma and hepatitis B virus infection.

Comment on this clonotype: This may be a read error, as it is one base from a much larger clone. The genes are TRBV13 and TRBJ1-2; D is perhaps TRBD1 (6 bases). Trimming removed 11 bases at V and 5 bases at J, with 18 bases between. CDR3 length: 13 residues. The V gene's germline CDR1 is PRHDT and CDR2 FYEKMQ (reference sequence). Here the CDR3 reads CAVRPGHQYGYTF. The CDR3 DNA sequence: TGTGCCGTAAGGCCGGGACATCAGTATGGCTACACCTTC.

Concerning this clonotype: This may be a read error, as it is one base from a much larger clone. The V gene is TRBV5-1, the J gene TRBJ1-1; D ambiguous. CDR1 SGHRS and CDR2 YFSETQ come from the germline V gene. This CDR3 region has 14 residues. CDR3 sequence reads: CVSSLRQTNTEAFF. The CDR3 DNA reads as TGCGTCAGCAGCTTGCGGCAGACGAACACTGAAGCTTTCTTT.

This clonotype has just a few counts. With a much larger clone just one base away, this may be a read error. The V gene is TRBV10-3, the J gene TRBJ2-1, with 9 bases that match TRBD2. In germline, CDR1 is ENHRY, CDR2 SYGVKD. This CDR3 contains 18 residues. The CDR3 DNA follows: TGTGCCACCAGTGAATTCGGCCGTAGGACTAGCGTTAACGATGAGCAGTTCTTC. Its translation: CATSEFGRRTSVNDEQFF.

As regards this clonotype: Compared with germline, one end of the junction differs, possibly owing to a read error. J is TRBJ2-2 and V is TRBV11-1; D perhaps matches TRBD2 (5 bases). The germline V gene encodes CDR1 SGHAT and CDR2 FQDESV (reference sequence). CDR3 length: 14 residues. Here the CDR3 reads CASRPSLGTGELFF. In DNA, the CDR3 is TGTGCCAGCAGACCGAGCCTTGGCACCGGGGAACTGTTTTTC.

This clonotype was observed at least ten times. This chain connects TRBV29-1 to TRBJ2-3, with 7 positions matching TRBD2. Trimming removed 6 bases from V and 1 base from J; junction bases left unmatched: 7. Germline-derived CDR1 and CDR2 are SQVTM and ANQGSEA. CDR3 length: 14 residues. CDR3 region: CSVEGGRGTDTQYF. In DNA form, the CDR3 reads TGCAGCGTGGAGGGCGGGAGAGGCACAGATACGCAGTATTTT.

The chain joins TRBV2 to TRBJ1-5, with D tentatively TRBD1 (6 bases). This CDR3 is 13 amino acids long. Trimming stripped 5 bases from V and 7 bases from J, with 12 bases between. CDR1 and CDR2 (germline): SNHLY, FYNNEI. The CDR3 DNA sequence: TGTGCCAGCAGTCCACAGGGAGACCAGCCCCAGCATTTT. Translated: CASSPQGDQPQHF.

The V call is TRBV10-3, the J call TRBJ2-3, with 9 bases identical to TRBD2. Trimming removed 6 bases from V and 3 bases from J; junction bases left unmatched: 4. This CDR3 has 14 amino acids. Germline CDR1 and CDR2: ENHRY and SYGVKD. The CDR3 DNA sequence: TGTGCCATCAGCCCTAGCGGGACTACAGATACGCAGTATTTT. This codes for CAISPSGTTDTQYF.

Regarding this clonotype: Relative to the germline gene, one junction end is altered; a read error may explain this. The CDR3, as DNA: TGCAGCGTTTATGTGCCCAGCGGGAGGGCCGGGGTGAAGACCCAGTATTTC. This gives the protein CSVYVPSGRAGVKTQYF. V usage is TRBV29-1 and J usage is TRBJ2-5; 10 bases agree with TRBD2. Germline V lookup: CDR1 SQVTM, CDR2 ANQGSEA. CDR3 size: 17 residues.

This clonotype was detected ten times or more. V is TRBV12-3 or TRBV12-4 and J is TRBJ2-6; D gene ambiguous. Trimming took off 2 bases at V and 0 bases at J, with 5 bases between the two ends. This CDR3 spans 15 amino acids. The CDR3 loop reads CASSLQSSGANVLTF. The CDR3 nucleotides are TGTGCCAGCAGTTTACAGAGCTCTGGGGCCAACGTCCTGACTTTC.

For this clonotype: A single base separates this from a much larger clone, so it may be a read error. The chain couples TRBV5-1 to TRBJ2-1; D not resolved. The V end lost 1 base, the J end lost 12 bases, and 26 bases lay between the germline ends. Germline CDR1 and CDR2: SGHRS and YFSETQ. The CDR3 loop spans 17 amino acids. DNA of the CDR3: TGCGCCAGCAGCTTGACCCCCCGTCCCAGGCCGGATCATGTGCAGTTCTTC. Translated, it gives CASSLTPRPRPDHVQFF.

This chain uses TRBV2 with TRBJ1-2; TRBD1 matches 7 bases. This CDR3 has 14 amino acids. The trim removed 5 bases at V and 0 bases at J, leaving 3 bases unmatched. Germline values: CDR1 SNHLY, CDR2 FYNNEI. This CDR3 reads CASSRQGSNYGYTF. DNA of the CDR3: TGTGCCAGCAGTAGACAGGGTTCTAACTATGGCTACACCTTC.

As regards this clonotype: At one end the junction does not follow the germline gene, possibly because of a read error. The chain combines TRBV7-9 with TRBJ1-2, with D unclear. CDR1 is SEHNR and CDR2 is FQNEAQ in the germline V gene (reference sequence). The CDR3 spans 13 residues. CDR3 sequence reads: CTSSRRGLQGYTF. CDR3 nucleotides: TGTACCAGCAGTCGGCGAGGGTTGCAGGGCTACACCTTC.

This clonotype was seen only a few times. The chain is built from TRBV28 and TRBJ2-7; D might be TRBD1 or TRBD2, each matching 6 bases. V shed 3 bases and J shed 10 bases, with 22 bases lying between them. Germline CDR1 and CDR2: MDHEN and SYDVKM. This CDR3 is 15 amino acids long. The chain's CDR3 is CASSFPGAGRALQYF. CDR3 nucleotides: TGTGCCAGCAGTTTCCCGGGGGCAGGGAGAGCTCTTCAGTACTTC.

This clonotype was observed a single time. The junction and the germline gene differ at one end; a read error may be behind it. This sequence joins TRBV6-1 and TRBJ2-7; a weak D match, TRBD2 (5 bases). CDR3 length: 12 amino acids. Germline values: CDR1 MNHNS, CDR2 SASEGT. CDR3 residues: CALLGSSYKQYF. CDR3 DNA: TGTGCACTACTTGGGAGTAGCTACAAGCAGTACTTC.

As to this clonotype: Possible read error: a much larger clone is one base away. The CDR3 sequence is CASRSGVLGDEQFF. The CDR3 nucleotides read TGTGCCAGCAGATCCGGAGTGTTAGGAGATGAGCAGTTCTTC. The gene calls are TRBV28 and TRBJ2-1; D is unclear. Per germline, CDR1 MDHEN and CDR2 SYDVKM. This CDR3 spans 14 amino acids. The ends were cut back, 6 bases at V and 8 bases at J, with 17 bases in the middle. The full variable domain, with the rest looked up from reference TRBV28 and TRBJ2-1, is DVKVTQSSRYLVKRTGEKVFLECVQDMDHENMFWYRQDPGLGLRLIYFSYDVKMKEKGDIPEGYSVSREKKERFSLILESASTNQTSMYLCASRSGVLGDEQFFGPGTRLTVL.

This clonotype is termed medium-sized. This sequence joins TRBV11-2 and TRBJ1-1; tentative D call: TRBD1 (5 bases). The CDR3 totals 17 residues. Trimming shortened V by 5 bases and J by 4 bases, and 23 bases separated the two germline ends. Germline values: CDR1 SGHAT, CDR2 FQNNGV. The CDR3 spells CASSPTWGGGKGTEAFF. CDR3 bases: TGTGCCAGCAGCCCGACATGGGGTGGGGGTAAAGGCACTGAAGCTTTCTTT.

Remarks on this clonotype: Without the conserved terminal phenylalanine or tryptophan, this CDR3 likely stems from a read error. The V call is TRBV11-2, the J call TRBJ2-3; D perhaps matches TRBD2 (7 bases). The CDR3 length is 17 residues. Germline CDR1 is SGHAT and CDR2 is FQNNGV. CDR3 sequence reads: CASSLGGLRYTSDTQYL. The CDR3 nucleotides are TGCGCCAGCAGCTTAGGGGGACTAAGGTACACGTCAGATACGCAGTATTTA.

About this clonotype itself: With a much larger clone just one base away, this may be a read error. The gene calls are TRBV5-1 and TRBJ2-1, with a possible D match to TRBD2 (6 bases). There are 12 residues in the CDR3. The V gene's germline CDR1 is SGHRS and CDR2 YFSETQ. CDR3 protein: CASSFDGSQHFF. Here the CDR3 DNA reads TGCGCCAGCAGCTTTGACGGGAGTCAGCACTTCTTC.

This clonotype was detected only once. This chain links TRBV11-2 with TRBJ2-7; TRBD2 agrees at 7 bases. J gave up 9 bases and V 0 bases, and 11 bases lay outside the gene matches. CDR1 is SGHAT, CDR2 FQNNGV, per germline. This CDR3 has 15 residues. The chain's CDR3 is CASSLDRAAGSLQYF. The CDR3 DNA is TGTGCCAGCAGCTTAGATCGGGCAGCGGGAAGCCTGCAGTACTTC.

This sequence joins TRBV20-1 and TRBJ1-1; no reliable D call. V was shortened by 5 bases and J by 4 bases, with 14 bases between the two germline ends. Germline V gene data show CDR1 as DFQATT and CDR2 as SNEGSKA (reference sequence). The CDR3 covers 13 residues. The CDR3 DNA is TGCAGTGCTCTGACGGTGGTCGGCACTGAAGCTTTCTTT. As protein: CSALTVVGTEAFF.

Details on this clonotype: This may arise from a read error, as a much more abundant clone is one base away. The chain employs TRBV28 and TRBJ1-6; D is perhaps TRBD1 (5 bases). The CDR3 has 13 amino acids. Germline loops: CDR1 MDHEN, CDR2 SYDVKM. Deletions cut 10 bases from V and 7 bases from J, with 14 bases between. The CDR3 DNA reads TGTGCCAACTCTGCAGGGATAAATTCACCCCTCCACTTT. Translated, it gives CANSAGINSPLHF.